This T cell receptor (beta chain) was observed in a study of cytomegalovirus exposure and HLA in healthy donors. Findings and caveats of the study: Through in vitro validation, three CMV-associated chains were shown to be specific for CMV antigens. A few V segments could not be told apart, such as TRBV6-2 and TRBV6-3, and were left out.

As concerns this clone: Its target is unknown.

PCR involved 60 Vbeta and 13 Jbeta primers. Clones were sequenced by immunoSEQ multiplex PCR, and TCRdb holds only the in-frame ones, with some missing. The data show about 160,000 clones, around four fifths seen once. Looked up from germline, CDR1 is LNHNV and CDR2 is YYDKDF (reference sequence). The CDR3 totals 14 residues. The J segment lost 9 bases and the V segment lost 3 bases, leaving 6 bases of the junction unmatched. The TCR sequence derives from a woman in her 30s in good health and CMV-seronegative. The rearrangement uses TRBV15 and TRBJ2-4; 9 bases align to TRBD1. Material: PBMCs. CDR3 protein: CATSSRTGASIQYF. In nucleotides, the CDR3 is TGTGCCACCAGCAGCCGGACAGGGGCCAGCATTCAGTACTTC.